Sequencing of this T cell receptor (beta chain) was carried out in a study of cytomegalovirus exposure and HLA in healthy donors. The wider study: Of more than 350 genotyped donors, approximately 80% clustered with self-reported Caucasian donors.

With 60 Vbeta and 13 Jbeta primers, the PCR was carried out. The data were produced by immunoSEQ multiplex PCR, yet TCRdb's version contains in-frame clones alone and is incomplete. The sample consists of approximately 82,000 clones, 9.5% to 13% of them appearing once. Study-level results: Other equally common chains were less clonally expanded than HLA-associated TCR beta chains, a later analysis showed.

The germline gives CDR1 MNHNS, CDR2 SASEGT. V was clipped by 5 bases and J by 3 bases, with 13 bases between them. The CDR3 totals 15 residues. In regard to this clone: What it binds is unknown.

This sequence was found in a man in his sixties in good health and CMV-seropositive. Sequencing input: PBMCs. The chain carries TRBV6-1 and TRBJ2-2, with TRBD2 as a possible D gene (5 bases). The DNA for the CDR3 is TGTGCCAGCAGTCCAATCGACGGGGACACCGGGGAGCTGTTTTTT. Translating gives CASSPIDGDTGELFF.